Below, 15 T cell receptor beta chains from the same sample are listed, as sequenced in a study of T cells in women clearing cervical HPV infection. Sequenced by immunoSEQ multiplex PCR; TCRdb stores in-frame clones only, minus some. The sample data list around 17,000 clones. The sample taken for sequencing was blood buffy coat. The receptors derive from a woman aged 18 to 75 with a cervical HPV16 infection that either progressed to CIN3+ or cleared (not recorded which).

Notes on this clone: Read sequence stops 3 residues before the CDR3 end, and the germline J gene provides the missing end. This chain uses TRBV5-1 with TRBJ1-3, with 10 bases lining up with TRBD1. The CDR3 consists of 21 residues. Germline V gene sequence: CDR1 SGHRS, CDR2 YFSETQ. Trimming took 1 base from V and 4 from J; bases not matched to a gene: 20. The CDR3 sequence: CASSLQFLTGGAGLSGNTIYF. CDR3 DNA (partial): TGCGCCAGCAGCTTGCAGTTCTTGACAGGGGGCGCCGGGCTCTCAGGAAACACC.

The sequenced part of the CDR3 DNA is TGTGCCAGCAGTGAAGGTGGTGGCAGGGTGGACTATGGC. Amino acid sequence: CASSEGGGRVDYG. The CDR3 in its entirety is CASSEGGGRVDYGYTF. The chain carries TRBV2 and TRBJ1-2, with D possibly matching TRBD1 (5 bases). The observed sequence ends 3 residues before the CDR3 terminus, with the missing tail filled in from the germline J gene. Trimming shortened V by 1 base and J by 3 bases, and 15 bases separated the two germline ends. The length of the CDR3 is 16 residues. The germline V gene encodes CDR1 SNHLY and CDR2 FYNNEI.

Comment on this clone: The sequenced fragment ends 3 residues before the CDR3 boundary, so the rest is inferred from the germline J gene. The rearrangement uses TRBV5-1 and TRBJ2-3, with a tentative D call TRBD1 (5 bases). Germline V gene data show CDR1 as SGHRS and CDR2 as YFSETQ. There are 15 residues in the CDR3. V dropped 0 bases and J dropped 6 bases, with 14 bases sitting between them. Incomplete CDR3 DNA: TGCGCCAGCAGCTTGGACAGGATCGCCGCCGATACG. The encoded protein is CASSLDRIAADT. The entire CDR3 is CASSLDRIAADTQYF.

CDR3 DNA (partial): TGTGCCAGTAGTGACGTGGGACAGGTCCCCGGGGAG. Protein product: CASSDVGQVPGE. Given in full, the CDR3 is CASSDVGQVPGELFF. The chain links TRBV19 to TRBJ2-2, with 8 bases fitting TRBD1. The CDR3 end is not reached by the read, which stops 3 residues before it; the germline J gene fills it in. Germline V gene lookup returns CDR1 LNHDA and CDR2 SQIVND (reference sequence). The CDR3 is 15 residues long. Trimming took 5 bases from V and 6 from J; bases not matched to a gene: 8. Full variable domain (missing parts from reference TRBV19 and TRBJ2-2): DGGITQSPKYLFRKEGQNVTLSCEQNLNHDAMYWYRQDPGQGLRLIYYSQIVNDFQKGDIAEGYSVSREKKESFPLTVTSAQKNPTAFYLCASSDVGQVPGELFFGEGSRLTVL.

Of note for this clone: The read falls 3 residues short of the CDR3 end, and the missing part is taken from the germline J gene. The gene calls are TRBV2 and TRBJ2-6; a possible D gene is TRBD2 (5 bases). This CDR3 region has 15 residues. Between the trimmed V and J ends, which lost 5 bases and 4 bases, there was a span of 12 bases. CDR1 and CDR2 from the germline V gene are SNHLY and FYNNEI. The CDR3 loop is CASSKGRVGANVLTF. The sequenced CDR3 bases are TGTGCCAGCAGTAAAGGGCGGGTCGGGGCCAACGTC.

Points on this clone: The read halts 3 residues ahead of the CDR3 end, with the missing end drawn from the germline J gene. J is TRBJ2-7 and V is TRBV30, with TRBD2 as a possible D gene (7 bases). Germline loops: CDR1 GTSNPN, CDR2 SVGIG (reference sequence). This CDR3 contains 13 residues. Trimming cost V 6 bases and J 4 bases, with 16 bases left between them. The CDR3 here is CACIGGDRYEQYF. CDR3 DNA (partial): TGTGCCTGCATAGGGGGGGATAGGTACGAG.

Worth noting for this clone: The sequence runs out 3 residues before the end of the CDR3; the remainder is reconstructed from the germline J gene. The chain combines TRBV20-1 with TRBJ1-3; D not certain. CDR3 length equals 13 residues. Trimming took 2 bases from V and 1 from J, leaving 6 bases between them. Germline CDR1 and CDR2: DFQATT and SNEGSKA (reference sequence). The CDR3 sequence: CSARQVSGNTIYF. CDR3 bases read: TGCAGTGCTAGACAGGTATCTGGAAACACC.

As for this clone: Coverage ceases 3 residues before the CDR3 finishes, and the germline J gene fills in the end. The rearrangement joins TRBV7-9 to TRBJ2-3, with TRBD2 matching over 8 bases. The CDR3 sequence is 14 residues long. Germline V lookup: CDR1 SEHNR, CDR2 FQNEAQ (reference sequence). Trimming at V came to 0 bases and at J to 8 bases, leaving 4 bases not matched to a gene. The CDR3: CASSLALAGGTQYF. The CDR3 DNA, read in part, is TGTGCCAGCAGCTTAGCGTTGGCGGGGGGTACG. Combining the CDR3 with reference TRBV7-9 and TRBJ2-3 gives the whole variable domain DTGVSQNPRHKITKRGQNVTFRCDPISEHNRLYWYRQTLGQGPEFLTYFQNEAQLEKSRLLSDRFSAERPKGSFSTLEIQRTEQGDSAMYLCASSLALAGGTQYFGPGTRLTVL.

About this clone itself: Coverage ceases 3 residues before the CDR3 finishes, and the germline J gene fills in the end. This chain links TRBV28 with TRBJ1-4, with a tentative D call TRBD1 (6 bases). Germline CDR1 is MDHEN and CDR2 is SYDVKM. The germline V and J ends were trimmed by 5 bases and 5 bases, with 15 bases remaining between them. This CDR3 spans 15 amino acids. The CDR3 is CASSRQTGSNEKLFF. CDR3 bases read: TGTGCCAGCAGTCGCCAGACAGGATCGAATGAAAAA.

Concerning this clone: The CDR3 end falls 3 residues outside the read, so it is completed with the germline J gene. This chain uses TRBV4-1 with TRBJ1-5; 8 bases fit TRBD1. CDR1 is MGHRA, CDR2 YSYEKL, per germline. The V segment lost 4 bases and the J segment 7 bases; nucleotides outside the gene matches: 3. CDR3 size: 13 residues. The chain's CDR3 is CASSLRQGQPQHF. The CDR3 bases that were read are TGCGCCAGCAGCCTCCGACAGGGGCAGCCC.

Turning to this clone: The CDR3 extends 3 residues past the end of the read, so its final part is completed from the germline J gene. This sequence joins TRBV12-3 or TRBV12-4 and TRBJ1-6; unclear D gene. CDR3 size: 13 residues. V was shortened by 3 bases and J by 5 bases, with 5 bases between the two germline ends. Incomplete CDR3 DNA: TGTGCCAGCAGTTTCGGTAATAATTCACCC. Encoded protein: CASSFGNNSP. The whole CDR3 protein is CASSFGNNSPLHF.

With respect to this clone: Read coverage stops 3 residues before the CDR3 terminus; the germline J gene supplies the remainder. The gene calls are TRBV5-1 and TRBJ2-5; weak D call: TRBD2 (5 bases). CDR3 size: 15 residues. The V end lost 1 base, the J end lost 1 base, and 11 bases lay between the germline ends. CDR1 is SGHRS and CDR2 is YFSETQ in the germline V gene. CDR3 DNA (partial): TGCGCCAGCAGCTTGCGGGGTGGGATCCAAGAGACC. It is translated as CASSLRGGIQET. The whole CDR3 protein reads CASSLRGGIQETQYF.

Of note for this clone: The read ends 3 residues early relative to the CDR3; the germline J gene fills the gap. The genes are TRBV5-1 and TRBJ2-3, with a weak D call TRBD2 (6 bases). The CDR3 sequence is 15 residues long. Looked up from germline, CDR1 is SGHRS and CDR2 is YFSETQ. V was cut by 0 bases and J by 5 bases, with 13 bases left in between. CDR3 amino acids: CASSLVLASEDTQYF. The covered CDR3 bases are TGCGCCAGCAGCTTGGTCTTGGCTAGCGAAGATACG.

Comment on this clone: The read terminates 3 residues before the CDR3 end, so the remaining end is supplied by the germline J gene. The V call is TRBV4-2, the J call TRBJ2-4; 7 bases match TRBD1. The CDR3 is 16 residues long. Germline V gives CDR1 LGHNA, CDR2 YNFKEQ. Germline trimming cut 3 bases from V and 1 base from J; bases unmatched to any gene: 6. CDR3: CASSQRDREAKNIQYF. The sequenced part of the CDR3 DNA is TGTGCCAGCAGCCAGAGAGACAGGGAGGCCAAAAACATT.

As for this clone: The read stops 3 residues short of the end of the CDR3; the missing end is completed from the germline J gene. V gene TRBV5-1 combines with J gene TRBJ1-2; D is undetermined. Germline V gives CDR1 SGHRS, CDR2 YFSETQ. V was shortened by 3 bases and J by 0 bases, with 12 bases between the two germline ends. The CDR3 is made up of 15 amino acids. The covered CDR3 bases are TGCGCCAGCAGCTCTAGCTGGGGATCTAACTATGGC. Translated: CASSSSWGSNYG. The full CDR3 sequence reads CASSSSWGSNYGYTF.